This passage covers 18 T cell receptor beta chains from one sample sequenced in a study of cytomegalovirus exposure and HLA in healthy donors. With 60 Vbeta and 13 Jbeta primers, the PCR was carried out. Clones were sequenced by immunoSEQ multiplex PCR, and TCRdb holds only the in-frame ones, with some missing. The sample includes some 130,000 clones, roughly three quarters of them seen just once. The sample taken for sequencing was PBMCs. These receptors were collected from a male donor in good health and CMV-seronegative.

This clone was picked up a small number of times. The chain carries TRBV9 and TRBJ2-3, with 7 bases lining up with TRBD1. This CDR3 comprises 14 residues. Looked up from germline, CDR1 is SGDLS and CDR2 is YYNGEE. After removal of 0 bases from V and 4 bases from J, the junction contained 2 bases not matched to a gene. Here the CDR3 reads CASSVVQGADTQYF. The CDR3 DNA is TGTGCCAGCAGCGTAGTCCAGGGGGCAGATACGCAGTATTTT.

The chain links TRBV7-9 to TRBJ1-2; 9 nucleotides match TRBD1. V gave up 1 base and J gave up 8 bases; unmatched junction bases: 8. The germline V gene has CDR1 SEHNR and CDR2 FQNEAQ (reference sequence). This CDR3 is 15 amino acids long. The CDR3 region is CASSLEGQGARGYTF. CDR3 sequence (DNA): TGTGCCAGCAGCTTAGAGGGACAGGGTGCGAGAGGCTACACCTTC. Together with reference TRBV7-9 and TRBJ1-2, the CDR3 gives the full variable domain: DTGVSQNPRHKITKRGQNVTFRCDPISEHNRLYWYRQTLGQGPEFLTYFQNEAQLEKSRLLSDRFSAERPKGSFSTLEIQRTEQGDSAMYLCASSLEGQGARGYTFGSGTRLTVV.

On this clone: Sequence at one end of the junction differs from germline and may be a read error. The chain links TRBV19 to TRBJ1-5; D possibly corresponds to TRBD1 (6 bases). This CDR3 is 16 amino acids long. Germline CDR1 LNHDA, CDR2 SQIVND (reference sequence). The CDR3 loop reads CASSRTASVGNQPRHF. The DNA of the CDR3 is TGTGCCAGTAGTCGGACAGCCTCTGTTGGCAATCAGCCCCGGCATTTT.

The CDR3 sequence is CSVQTPGILGETQYF. CDR3 nucleotide sequence: TGCAGCGTTCAGACCCCAGGGATATTAGGAGAGACCCAGTACTTC. The chain uses TRBV29-1 and TRBJ2-5, with D maybe TRBD1 (5 bases). The germline CDR1 and CDR2 sequences are SQVTM and ANQGSEA. This CDR3 is 15 amino acids long. V was trimmed by 5 bases and J by 4 bases, leaving 20 bases between them. Based on the CDR3 plus reference TRBV29-1 and TRBJ2-5, the full variable domain is SAVISQKPSRDICQRGTSLTIQCQVDSQVTMMFWYRQQPGQSLTLIATANQGSEATYESGFVIDKFPISRPNLTFSTLTVSNMSPEDSSIYLCSVQTPGILGETQYFGPGTRLLVL.

This chain uses TRBV5-1 with TRBJ2-7; TRBD1 matches at 9 bases. The ends lost 3 bases at V and 4 bases at J; junction bases unmatched: 2. CDR1 is SGHRS and CDR2 is YFSETQ in the germline V gene. CDR3 size: 13 residues. The DNA for the CDR3 is TGCGCCAGCAGCTGGGGGACAGGGTACGAGCAGTACTTC. It encodes CASSWGTGYEQYF.

The V gene is TRBV30, the J gene TRBJ2-1; D might be TRBD2 (7 bases). V was trimmed by 4 bases and J by 10 bases, leaving 17 bases between them. Looked up from germline, CDR1 is GTSNPN and CDR2 is SVGIG (reference sequence). The CDR3 sequence is 13 residues long. DNA for the CDR3: TGTGCCTGGATTTTGGGGGGGGGCCGAGAGCAGTTCTTC. This translates into CAWILGGGREQFF.

The rearrangement links TRBV19 to TRBJ2-6; D is perhaps TRBD1 (6 bases). The germline V gene encodes CDR1 LNHDA and CDR2 SQIVND (reference sequence). The CDR3 length is 15 residues. V shed 11 bases and J shed 0 bases, with 14 bases lying between them. The CDR3 spells CAAGQRSSGANVLTF. In DNA, the CDR3 is TGTGCCGCCGGACAGCGGAGCTCTGGGGCCAACGTCCTGACTTTC.

The genes are TRBV7-8 and TRBJ2-7; D ambiguous. V was trimmed by 2 bases and J by 6 bases, leaving 11 bases between them. The germline CDR1 and CDR2 sequences are SGHVS and FQNEAQ. CDR3 length equals 13 residues. The CDR3 region has the DNA TGTGCCAGCAGCTTAAGAGAGGAGTTCGAGCAGTACTTC. Encoded protein: CASSLREEFEQYF.

CDR3 protein: CAWDRGQGEKPQHF. In nucleotides, the CDR3 is TGTGCCTGGGACAGGGGGCAAGGGGAGAAGCCCCAGCATTTT. The chain couples TRBV30 to TRBJ1-5; 10 bases are shared with TRBD1. Per the germline V gene, CDR1 is GTSNPN and CDR2 is SVGIG (reference sequence). The V gene end was trimmed by 5 bases and the J gene end by 8 bases; junction bases not matched to a gene: 9. The CDR3 has 14 residues.

This clone appeared a single time. The rearrangement uses TRBV7-2 and TRBJ2-1; TRBD1 agrees at 7 bases. The CDR3 spans 15 residues. Per germline, CDR1 SGHTA and CDR2 FQGNSA. Trimming removed 5 bases from V and 1 base from J; junction bases left unmatched: 5. The CDR3: CASSRDRVSYNEQFF. In DNA, the CDR3 is TGTGCCAGCAGCCGCGACAGGGTGTCCTACAATGAGCAGTTCTTC.

Only one count was recorded for this clone. V usage is TRBV30 and J usage is TRBJ2-2; D possibly corresponds to TRBD2 (6 bases). Germline V lookup: CDR1 GTSNPN, CDR2 SVGIG (reference sequence). V dropped 5 bases and J dropped 8 bases, with 18 bases sitting between them. This CDR3 contains 14 residues. CDR3 amino acids: CAWDRDFDMGELFF. The CDR3 nucleotides are TGTGCCTGGGACCGGGACTTTGATATGGGGGAGCTGTTTTTT.

The rearrangement joins TRBV27 to TRBJ1-6, with a weak D call TRBD1 (5 bases). The V end lost 3 bases, the J end lost 7 bases, and 7 bases lay between the germline ends. CDR1 and CDR2 (germline): MNHEY, SMNVEV (reference sequence). CDR3 length: 13 amino acids. This CDR3 is CASSFAGNSPLHF. As DNA, the CDR3 is TGTGCCAGCAGTTTTGCAGGGAATTCACCCCTCCACTTT.

The chain combines TRBV5-1 with TRBJ2-3, with TRBD1 matching 11 bases. The V segment lost 0 bases and the J segment 3 bases; nucleotides outside the gene matches: 3. The length of the CDR3 is 16 residues. Germline V gene lookup returns CDR1 SGHRS and CDR2 YFSETQ. The CDR3: CASSLAGQGATDTQYF. DNA of the CDR3: TGCGCCAGCAGCTTGGCAGGACAGGGGGCAACAGATACGCAGTATTTT. The full variable domain, completed using reference TRBV5-1 and TRBJ2-3, is KAGVTQTPRYLIKTRGQQVTLSCSPISGHRSVSWYQQTPGQGLQFLFEYFSETQRNKGNFPGRFSGRQFSNSRSEMNVSTLELGDSALYLCASSLAGQGATDTQYFGPGTRLTVL.

This clone has more than one count but fewer than ten. The chain links TRBV2 to TRBJ2-7; 11 nucleotides line up with TRBD1. The CDR3 is made up of 15 amino acids. The germline V gene encodes CDR1 SNHLY and CDR2 FYNNEI. Unmatched junction bases numbered 12, after V lost 8 bases and J lost 6 bases. CDR3 nucleotides: TGTGCCAGCGGTGGATTAGGGACAGGGGGTTTCGAGCAGTACTTC. Its translation is CASGGLGTGGFEQYF.

The rearrangement joins TRBV10-1 to TRBJ1-1; 7 nucleotides align to TRBD1. The germline CDR1 and CDR2 sequences are WNHNN and SYGVQD (reference sequence). J lost 0 bases, V lost 6 bases, and 7 bases had no gene match. The CDR3 has 15 amino acids. In DNA, the CDR3 is TGCGCCAGCAGCGTCGACAGGGCCATGAACACTGAAGCTTTCTTT. Its translation is CASSVDRAMNTEAFF.

The chain employs TRBV7-9 and TRBJ1-4; TRBD1 matches 9 bases. In germline, CDR1 is SEHNR, CDR2 FQNEAQ (reference sequence). The length of the CDR3 is 16 residues. V trimming: 5 bases; J trimming: 10 bases; junction bases outside the gene matches: 14. DNA of the CDR3: TGTGCCAGCAGCATGAGTTGGACAGGGGAGGTCGGAAAACTGTTTTTT. As protein: CASSMSWTGEVGKLFF.

This chain joins TRBV27 and TRBJ2-7; 7 nucleotides agree with TRBD1. The CDR3 runs 15 residues. Looked up from germline, CDR1 is MNHEY and CDR2 is SMNVEV (reference sequence). Trimming at V came to 2 bases and at J to 2 bases, leaving 6 bases not matched to a gene. The CDR3 DNA sequence: TGTGCCAGCAGTTTACTGCCAGACAGGGCCTACGAGCAGTACTTC. Amino acid sequence: CASSLLPDRAYEQYF.

Only a few counts were recorded for this clone. This chain joins TRBV6-1 and TRBJ1-2, with 8 bases aligning to TRBD1. Trimming at V came to 6 bases and at J to 7 bases, leaving 13 bases not matched to a gene. The germline gives CDR1 MNHNS, CDR2 SASEGT. The CDR3 extends over 15 amino acids. CDR3 coding DNA: TGTGCCAGCAGCCCCCCCCCGGACAGGGCGCGTGGCTACACCTTC. Translated, it gives CASSPPPDRARGYTF.